A selection of T cell receptor beta chains follows, all from one sample in a study of CD8+ T cells in alopecia areata. TCRdb's table, derived via immunoSEQ multiplex PCR, lists solely in-frame clones and lacks some. The sample includes more than 90,000 clones, roughly 58% of them seen just once. The sample here was CD8+ T cells sorted from blood, taken at week 4, from a patient treated with tofacitinib. The receptors originated from a human donor with alopecia areata. Each CDR3 is given without its conserved first and last residue. A D gene is named only where the DNA matches it firmly.

TRBJ1-1 | TRBV15 | NA | ATKDSTATEAF
TRBJ1-2 | TRBV29-1 | NA | SVVGGPTNYGYT
TRBJ2-7 | TRBV5-6 | NA | ASTQGFGSDEQY
TRBJ2-1 | TRBV19 | TRBD1 | ASSIGTGMQF
TRBJ1-5 | TRBV2 | NA | ASSGNRVASSPTQPQH
TRBJ1-1 | TRBV15 | NA | ATSPRLGTEAF
TRBJ1-5 | TRBV20-1 | NA | SARGTQH
TRBJ2-1 | TRBV5-6 | TRBD2 | ASSGGGLVEF
TRBJ2-7 | TRBV29-1 | NA | SGTTLSYEQY
TRBJ1-1 | TRBV29-1 | NA | SVTAGGTEAF
TRBJ2-5 | TRBV25-1 | TRBD2 | ASRPLGEGETQY
TRBJ2-1 | TRBV15 | TRBD1 | ATSSAGGSYNEQF
TRBJ2-5 | TRBV6-5 | TRBD1 | ASRTDRELTETQY
TRBJ2-3 | TRBV15 | TRBD2 | ATSSETGGLDTQY
TRBJ2-7 | TRBV4-2 | NA | ASSHGYEQY
TRBJ2-7 | TRBV5-4 | NA | ASSLANEQY
TRBJ1-2 | TRBV25-1 | TRBD1 | ASSVQGQGNYGYT
TRBJ1-1 | TRBV30 | NA | AWSGEGNTEAF
TRBJ2-3 | TRBV15 | NA | ATSRAMEEDTQY
TRBJ1-3 | TRBV23-1 | NA | ASSPLYRARGNTIY
TRBJ2-5 | TRBV29-1 | NA | SVERGGGGYQETQY
TRBJ2-2 | TRBV7-9 | NA | ASIPGVLNTGELF